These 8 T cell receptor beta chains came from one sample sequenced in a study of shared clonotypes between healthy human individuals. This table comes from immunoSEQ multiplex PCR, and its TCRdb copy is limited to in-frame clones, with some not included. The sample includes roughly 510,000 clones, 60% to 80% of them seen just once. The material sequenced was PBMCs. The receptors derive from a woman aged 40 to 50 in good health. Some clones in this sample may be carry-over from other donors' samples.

CDR3 DNA: TGCGCCAGCAGCTTGAGTTCGGGACTAGCGTGGGGTGAGCAGTTCTTC. The encoded protein is CASSLSSGLAWGEQFF. The chain carries TRBV5-1 and TRBJ2-1; 10 bases map to TRBD2. The CDR3 has 16 amino acids. V lost 1 base to trimming and J lost 9 bases; unmatched junction nucleotides: 10. The germline V gene has CDR1 SGHRS and CDR2 YFSETQ.

The DNA of the CDR3 is TGTGCCAGTCGGAGGACAGGGGAGGAAGAGACCCAGTACTTC. This translates into CASRRTGEEETQYF. The chain is built from TRBV19 and TRBJ2-5; 9 bases fit TRBD1. The CDR3 totals 14 residues. Trimming cost V 8 bases and J 3 bases; bases outside gene matches: 7. The germline gives CDR1 LNHDA, CDR2 SQIVND (reference sequence).

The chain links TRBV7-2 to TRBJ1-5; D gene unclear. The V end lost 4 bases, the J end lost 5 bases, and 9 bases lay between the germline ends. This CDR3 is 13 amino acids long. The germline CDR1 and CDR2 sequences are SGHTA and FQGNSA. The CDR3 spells CASSSRVDQPQHF. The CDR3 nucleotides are TGTGCCAGCAGCTCTAGGGTTGATCAGCCCCAGCATTTT. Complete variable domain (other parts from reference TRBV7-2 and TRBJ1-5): GAGVSQSPSNKVTEKGKDVELRCDPISGHTALYWYRQSLGQGLEFLIYFQGNSAPDKSGLPSDRFSAERTGGSVSTLTIQRTQQEDSAVYLCASSSRVDQPQHFGDGTRLSIL.

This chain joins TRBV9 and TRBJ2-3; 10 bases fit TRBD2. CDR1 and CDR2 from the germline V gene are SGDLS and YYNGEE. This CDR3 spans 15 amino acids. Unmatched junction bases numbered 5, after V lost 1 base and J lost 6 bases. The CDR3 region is CASSVLAGGGDTQYF. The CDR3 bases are TGTGCCAGCAGCGTATTAGCGGGAGGCGGGGATACGCAGTATTTT.

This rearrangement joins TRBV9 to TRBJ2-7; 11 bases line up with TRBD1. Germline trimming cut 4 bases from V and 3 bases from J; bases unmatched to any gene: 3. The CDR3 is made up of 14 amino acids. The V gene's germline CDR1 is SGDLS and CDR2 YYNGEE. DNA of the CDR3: TGTGCCAGCAGCTTTGGGACAGGGGGCTACGAGCAGTACTTC. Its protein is CASSFGTGGYEQYF.

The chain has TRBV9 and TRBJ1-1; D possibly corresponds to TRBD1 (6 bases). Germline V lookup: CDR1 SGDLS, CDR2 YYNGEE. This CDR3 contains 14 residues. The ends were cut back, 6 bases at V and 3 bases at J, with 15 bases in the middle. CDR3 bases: TGTGCCAGCACCGAACAGGGATCGGACACTGAAGCTTTCTTT. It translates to CASTEQGSDTEAFF.

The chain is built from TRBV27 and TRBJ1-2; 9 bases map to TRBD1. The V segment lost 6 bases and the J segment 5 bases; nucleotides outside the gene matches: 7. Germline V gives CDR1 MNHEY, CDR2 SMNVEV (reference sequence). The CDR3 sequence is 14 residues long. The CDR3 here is CASRIQGAPYGYTF. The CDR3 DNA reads TGTGCCAGCAGGATACAGGGGGCGCCTTATGGCTACACCTTC.

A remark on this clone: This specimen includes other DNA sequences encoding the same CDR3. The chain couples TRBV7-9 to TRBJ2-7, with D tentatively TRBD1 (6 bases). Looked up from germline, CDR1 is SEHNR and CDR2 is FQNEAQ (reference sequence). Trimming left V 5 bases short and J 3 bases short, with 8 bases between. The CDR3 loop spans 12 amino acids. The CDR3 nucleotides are TGTGCCAGCAGCCTACAGGGCTACGAGCAGTACTTC. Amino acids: CASSLQGYEQYF.